These T cell receptor beta chains were read from a single sample in a study of identical twins. Using its own MiXCR run on the 5' RACE reads, TCRdb lists one record per CDR3 protein. This sample yields over 600,000 distinct CDR3 sequences, of which approximately 21% are seen a single time; 4% to 5.5% belongs to the top ten. These data were also filed under a second study, of T cells expressing NK-cell markers.

Specimen: PBMCs. All receptors come from a woman aged 18-29 years in good health. CDR3s include the opening cysteine and the closing phenylalanine or tryptophan. The D gene is left open where the match is weak. Part of the rows lack a size; the others show once, few, many or a class for expanded clones.

J gene,D gene,clone size,V gene,CDR3 protein,CDR3 DNA
TRBJ2-4,.,.,TRBV20-1,CSARGGRTTNNIQYF,TGCAGTGCTAGAGGCGGGCGGACAACTAACAACATTCAGTACTTC
TRBJ2-1,.,few,TRBV11-1,CASSQLGGAYNEQFF,TGTGCCAGCAGCCAACTAGGGGGGGCGTACAATGAGCAGTTCTTC
TRBJ1-1,.,.,TRBV11-3,CASSLDRTAEAFF,TGTGCCAGCAGCTTAGATAGGACAGCCGAAGCTTTCTTT
TRBJ2-3,.,many,TRBV29-1,CSVGIDTQYF,TGCAGCGTGGGGATAGATACGCAGTATTTT
TRBJ2-1,TRBD2,.,TRBV9,CASSVVAGGGYNEQFF,TGTGCCAGCAGCGTAGTAGCGGGAGGAGGGTACAATGAGCAGTTCTTC
TRBJ2-1,TRBD2,many,TRBV12-3/TRBV12-4,CASSRTSGDYNEQFF,TGTGCCAGCAGTCGGACTAGCGGAGACTACAATGAGCAGTTCTTC
TRBJ1-2,TRBD1,few,TRBV20-1,CSARRTGGSGGYTF,TGCAGTGCTAGAAGGACAGGGGGATCGGGGGGCTACACCTTC
TRBJ1-1,.,.,TRBV6-1,CASRIFTGLGFAEAFF,TGTGCCAGCAGGATCTTTACAGGGTTGGGTTTTGCTGAAGCTTTCTTT
TRBJ2-4,.,.,TRBV7-9,CASSLSQGGENIQYF,TGTGCCAGCAGCTTATCCCAGGGTGGAGAGAACATTCAGTACTTC
TRBJ2-5,.,.,TRBV6-1,CASRIRGAETQYF,TGTGCCAGCAGAATCCGGGGGGCAGAGACCCAGTACTTC
TRBJ2-5,.,.,TRBV5-1,CASSLTVGQLETQYF,TGCGCCAGCAGCTTGACGGTGGGCCAATTAGAGACCCAGTACTTC
TRBJ2-7,.,once,TRBV20-1,CSALPSGSYEQYF,TGCAGTGCTCTTCCCTCCGGGAGCTACGAGCAGTACTTC
TRBJ2-7,.,many,TRBV20-1,CSASKDSSYEQYF,TGCAGTGCTAGTAAGGACAGCTCCTACGAGCAGTACTTC
TRBJ2-1,TRBD2,few,TRBV5-5,CASSLRSGSSYEQFF,TGTGCCAGCAGCTTGCGTAGCGGGAGTAGCTATGAGCAGTTCTTC
TRBJ2-1,TRBD1,.,TRBV19,CASSMDRGQFF,TGTGCCAGTAGTATGGACAGGGGGCAGTTCTTC
TRBJ1-2,.,few,TRBV27,CASSPRGRGYGYTF,TGTGCCAGCAGTCCCCGAGGCAGGGGATATGGCTACACCTTC
TRBJ2-1,TRBD1,many,TRBV4-2,CASSRGAGTGNNEQFF,TGTGCCAGCAGCCGGGGCGCCGGGACAGGGAACAATGAGCAGTTCTTC
TRBJ2-1,.,few,TRBV20-1,CSASLPQGGGNEQFF,TGCAGTGCTAGCCTCCCTCAGGGGGGTGGCAATGAGCAGTTCTTC
TRBJ2-3,.,.,TRBV7-9,CASSLPTLTDTQYF,TGTGCCAGCAGCTTACCCACCCTCACAGATACGCAGTATTTT
TRBJ2-1,TRBD2,few,TRBV4-3,CASSQGRGGRGENEQFF,TGCGCCAGCAGCCAAGGTCGGGGCGGGAGAGGGGAAAATGAGCAGTTCTTC
TRBJ1-1,.,many,TRBV7-9,CASSPIGAKAFF,TGTGCCAGCAGCCCAATCGGGGCCAAGGCTTTCTTT
TRBJ2-3,.,many,TRBV20-1,CSARGEHPDTQYF,TGCAGTGCTAGAGGCGAGCATCCAGATACGCAGTATTTT
TRBJ2-5,.,few,TRBV6-1,CASSDGVQETQYF,TGTGCCAGCAGTGATGGGGTACAAGAGACCCAGTACTTC
TRBJ2-1,TRBD2,.,TRBV5-4,CASSYYRTSGSSDEQFF,TGTGCCAGCAGCTATTACCGGACTAGCGGGAGCTCCGATGAGCAGTTCTTC
TRBJ2-1,TRBD1,many,TRBV5-1,CASSSRTGKTDEQFF,TGCGCCAGCAGCTCACGGACAGGGAAGACGGATGAGCAGTTCTTC
TRBJ1-4,.,few,TRBV12-3/TRBV12-4,CASRGSTTNEKLFF,TGTGCCAGCAGGGGGTCTACAACTAATGAAAAACTGTTTTTT
TRBJ2-7,.,.,TRBV10-3,CAISETGSYEQYF,TGTGCCATCAGCGAGACGGGCTCCTACGAGCAGTACTTC
TRBJ2-2,TRBD2,.,TRBV12-3/TRBV12-4,CASRRDRGDTGELFF,TGTGCCAGCAGGAGAGACCGGGGGGACACCGGGGAGCTGTTTTTT
TRBJ2-1,.,few,TRBV20-1,CSARRGGIYNEQFF,TGCAGTGCTAGGAGGGGGGGGATCTACAATGAGCAGTTCTTC
TRBJ2-3,.,.,TRBV5-1,CASSLLAAKRTDTQYF,TGCGCCAGCAGCTTGTTGGCGGCCAAGCGCACAGATACGCAGTATTTT
TRBJ1-2,.,few,TRBV28,CASSFGSSSGGYTF,TGTGCCAGCAGTTTCGGCTCCTCCTCAGGGGGCTACACCTTC
TRBJ2-1,.,.,TRBV2,CASSAGDGGFEQFF,TGTGCCAGCAGTGCGGGGGACGGGGGCTTTGAGCAGTTCTTC
TRBJ2-3,TRBD1,.,TRBV12-3/TRBV12-4,CASTSRDRGSTDTQYF,TGTGCCAGCACCTCCCGGGACAGGGGATCCACAGATACGCAGTATTTT
TRBJ2-6,.,few,TRBV4-1,CASGPFGPGANVLTF,TGCGCCAGTGGTCCGTTTGGCCCTGGGGCCAACGTCCTGACTTTC
TRBJ2-1,.,.,TRBV12-3/TRBV12-4,CATCLGFSYNEQFF,TGTGCCACCTGCTTGGGATTTTCCTACAATGAGCAGTTCTTC
TRBJ2-1,.,.,TRBV11-2,CAIFLGRSYNEQFF,TGTGCCATCTTCCTGGGTAGGAGCTACAATGAGCAGTTCTTC